The 3 T cell receptor beta chains given below trace back to one sample, sequenced in a study of blood T cell repertoires in COVID-19. Some clones are missing from TCRdb's copy, which holds only in-frame ones; the method was immunoSEQ multiplex PCR. This table has around 70,000 clones, about nine tenths appearing once. The sequenced sample was peripheral blood. The receptors were gathered from a woman older than 75 with active or convalescent COVID-19.

The V and J genes are TRBV4-3 and TRBJ1-2; D ambiguous. The ends were cut back, 0 bases at V and 7 bases at J, with 18 bases in the middle. The CDR3 is 16 residues long. Germline lookup yields CDR1 LGHNA and CDR2 YSLEER. CDR3 sequence (DNA): TGCGCCAGCAGCCAAGATCCTTTGGGTGAGGTGGGTGGCTACACCTTC. This encodes CASSQDPLGEVGGYTF.

This chain joins TRBV4-2 and TRBJ2-2; no firm D call. Germline assignment: CDR1 LGHNA and CDR2 YNFKEQ. V gave up 1 base and J gave up 2 bases, with 8 bases separating them. This CDR3 is built from 15 residues. The CDR3 coding sequence is TGTGCCAGCAGCCAAGCGGTCGTCAACACCGGGGAGCTGTTTTTT. It specifies CASSQAVVNTGELFF.

The chain uses TRBV28 and TRBJ1-2; 11 bases line up with TRBD1. The CDR3 contains 14 residues. The germline V gene has CDR1 MDHEN and CDR2 SYDVKM. Trimming at V came to 3 bases and at J to 9 bases, leaving 6 bases not matched to a gene. The CDR3, as DNA: TGTGCCAGCAGTTTGCCAGGGACAGGGGGACGCTACACCTTC. It specifies CASSLPGTGGRYTF.